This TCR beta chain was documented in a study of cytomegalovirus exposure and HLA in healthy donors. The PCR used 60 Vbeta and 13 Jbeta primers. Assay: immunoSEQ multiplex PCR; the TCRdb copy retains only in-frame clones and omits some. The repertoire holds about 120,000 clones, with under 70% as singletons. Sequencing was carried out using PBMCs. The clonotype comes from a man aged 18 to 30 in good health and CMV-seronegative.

The CDR3 DNA is TGCAGCGTTGACGGGGCGGGAGTAACAAATGAGCAGTTCTTC. Protein: CSVDGAGVTNEQFF. The V gene is TRBV29-1, the J gene TRBJ2-1, with 7 bases identical to TRBD2. The CDR3 is 14 amino acids. After removal of 3 bases from V and 7 bases from J, the junction contained 9 bases not matched to a gene. CDR1 is SQVTM and CDR2 is ANQGSEA in the germline V gene.